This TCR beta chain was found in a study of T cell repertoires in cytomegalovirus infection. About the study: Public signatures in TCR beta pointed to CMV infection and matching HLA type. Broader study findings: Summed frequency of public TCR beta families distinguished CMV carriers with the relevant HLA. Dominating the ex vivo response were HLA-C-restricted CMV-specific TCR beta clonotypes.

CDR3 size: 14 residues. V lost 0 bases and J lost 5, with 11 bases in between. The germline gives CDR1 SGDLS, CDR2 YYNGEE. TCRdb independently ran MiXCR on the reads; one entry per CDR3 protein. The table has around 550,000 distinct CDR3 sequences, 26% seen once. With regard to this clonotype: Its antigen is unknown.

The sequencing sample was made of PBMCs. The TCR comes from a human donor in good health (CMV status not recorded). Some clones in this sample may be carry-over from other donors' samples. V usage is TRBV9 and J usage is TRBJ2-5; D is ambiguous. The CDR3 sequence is CASSVAVTQETQYF. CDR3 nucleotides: TGTGCCAGCAGCGTAGCAGTCACTCAGGAGACCCAGTACTTC.